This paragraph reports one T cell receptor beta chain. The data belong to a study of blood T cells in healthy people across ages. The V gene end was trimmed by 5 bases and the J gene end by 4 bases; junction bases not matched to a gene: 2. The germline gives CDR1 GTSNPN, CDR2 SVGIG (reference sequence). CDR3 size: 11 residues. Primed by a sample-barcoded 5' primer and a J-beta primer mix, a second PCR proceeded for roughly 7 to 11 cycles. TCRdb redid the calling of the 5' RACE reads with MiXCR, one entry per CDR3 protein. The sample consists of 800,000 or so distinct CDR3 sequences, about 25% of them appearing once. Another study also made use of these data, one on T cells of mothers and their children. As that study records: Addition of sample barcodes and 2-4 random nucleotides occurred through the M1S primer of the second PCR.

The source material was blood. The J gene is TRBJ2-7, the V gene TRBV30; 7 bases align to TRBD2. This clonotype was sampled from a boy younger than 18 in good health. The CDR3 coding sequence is TGTGCCTGGGTCGGGGGGTACGAGCAGTACTTC. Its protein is CAWVGGYEQYF.